These 14 T cell receptor beta chains share one sample of origin, sequenced in a study of PD-1 blockade in classical Hodgkin lymphoma. Clones were read by immunoSEQ multiplex PCR, and TCRdb kept only the in-frame ones, dropping some. The sample yields about 110,000 clones, roughly nine tenths seen once. All patients experienced relapse after autologous stem cell transplantation, and brentuximab vedotin exposure was variable. Source: peripheral blood mononuclear cells (PBMCs), taken before the second cycle of nivolumab. The receptors stem from a human donor with classical Hodgkin lymphoma.

This chain connects TRBV18 to TRBJ2-2; TRBD1 or TRBD2 may be the D gene (6 bases each). V lost 2 bases to trimming and J lost 4 bases, with 11 bases between them. Germline V gene data show CDR1 as KGHSH and CDR2 as LQKENI. This CDR3 spans 15 amino acids. The CDR3 region is CASSPGGRVTGELFF. CDR3 bases: TGTGCCAGCTCACCAGGGGGGCGCGTCACCGGGGAGCTGTTTTTT.

The rearrangement uses TRBV6-5 and TRBJ1-2; 8 nucleotides match TRBD1. The length of the CDR3 is 13 residues. V was clipped by 6 bases and J by 6 bases; unmatched bases: 6. Germline CDR1 reads MNHEY; CDR2 reads SVGAGI. This CDR3 reads CASRSPTGDGYTF. In DNA, the CDR3 is TGTGCCAGCAGATCTCCGACAGGGGATGGCTACACCTTC.

The V gene is TRBV28, the J gene TRBJ1-1, with D hard to call. Germline V gives CDR1 MDHEN, CDR2 SYDVKM. This CDR3 contains 15 residues. V dropped 5 bases and J dropped 1 base, with 14 bases sitting between them. CDR3 coding DNA: TGTGCCAGCAGTCCCCGCCGGGCTTCGAACACTGAAGCTTTCTTT. It translates to CASSPRRASNTEAFF.

This clone was counted a single time. CDR3 DNA: TGTGCCAGCAGTGAAACTCTCAGGGTGAACACTGAAGCTTTCTTT. It specifies CASSETLRVNTEAFF. The V and J genes are TRBV2 and TRBJ1-1; the D gene is possibly TRBD1 (5 bases). Trimming removed 2 bases from V and 0 bases from J, with 10 bases in between. CDR1 and CDR2 (germline): SNHLY, FYNNEI. The CDR3 spans 15 residues. The full variable domain, in which reference TRBV2 and TRBJ1-1 provide the parts outside the CDR3, is EPEVTQTPSHQVTQMGQEVILRCVPISNHLYFYWYRQILGQKVEFLVSFYNNEISEKSEIFDDQFSVERPDGSNFTLKIRSTKLEDSAMYFCASSETLRVNTEAFFGQGTRLTVV.

The CDR3 DNA follows: TGTGCCAGCAGCTTAGCCGCCGCCGGCGAATACTATGGCTACACCTTC. Protein product: CASSLAAAGEYYGYTF. V gene TRBV13 combines with J gene TRBJ1-2; no firm D call. There are 16 residues in the CDR3. Germline V gives CDR1 PRHDT, CDR2 FYEKMQ (reference sequence). Trimming shortened V by 1 base and J by 3 bases, and 15 bases separated the two germline ends.

The CDR3 is CASSVTGELLFF. CDR3 coding DNA: TGTGCCAGCAGTGTAACAGGGGAGTTGCTGTTTTTT. The V gene is TRBV28, the J gene TRBJ1-4; 7 bases match TRBD1. The CDR3 is 12 residues long. Germline CDR1 and CDR2: MDHEN and SYDVKM. J gave up 14 bases and V 5 bases, and 8 bases lay outside the gene matches.

The rearrangement links TRBV6-5 to TRBJ1-2, with D tentatively TRBD1 (6 bases). V was cut by 6 bases and J by 3 bases, with 14 bases left in between. The CDR3 contains 14 residues. CDR1 MNHEY and CDR2 SVGAGI come from the germline V gene. CDR3 in DNA: TGTGCCAGCAGCGGAGGGGGATTTGACTATGGCTACACCTTC. The encoded protein is CASSGGGFDYGYTF.

In nucleotides, the CDR3 is TGTGCCAGCAGTTTAGTGACTAGCGGCGCAGATACGCAGTATTTT. Translation: CASSLVTSGADTQYF. The chain combines TRBV27 with TRBJ2-3; 9 bases agree with TRBD2. The CDR3 runs 15 residues. V was clipped by 2 bases and J by 4 bases; unmatched bases: 4. The V gene's germline CDR1 is MNHEY and CDR2 SMNVEV (reference sequence).

This rearrangement joins TRBV14 to TRBJ2-2; tentatively, D is TRBD1 (5 bases). In germline, CDR1 is SGHDN, CDR2 FVKESK. The V end lost 2 bases, the J end lost 5 bases, and 12 bases lay between the germline ends. This CDR3 contains 15 residues. The CDR3 nucleotides read TGTGCCAGCAGCCAACAGGGTTTTCAGACCGGGGAGCTGTTTTTT. Translated: CASSQQGFQTGELFF.

This clone has ten or more counts. The chain uses TRBV6-5 and TRBJ1-1, with unresolved D. With 2 bases removed from V and 5 bases from J, the gap between germline ends came to 9 bases. The V gene's germline CDR1 is MNHEY and CDR2 SVGAGI. The CDR3 consists of 13 residues. The CDR3 spells CASSYVRETEAFF. The DNA of the CDR3 is TGTGCCAGCAGTTACGTTCGAGAAACTGAAGCTTTCTTT.

This clone was found a few times. The CDR3 here is CASGRQGWGYTF. The CDR3 DNA sequence: TGTGCCAGTGGGAGACAGGGTTGGGGCTACACCTTC. V and J are TRBV19 and TRBJ1-2; 7 nucleotides line up with TRBD1. Germline-derived CDR1 and CDR2 are LNHDA and SQIVND (reference sequence). CDR3 length equals 12 residues. V shed 8 bases, J shed 8 bases, and the junction held 8 bases outside the gene matches.

This rearrangement joins TRBV27 to TRBJ1-1; weak D call: TRBD1 (6 bases). The V and J ends lost 11 bases and 6 bases respectively, with 25 bases between them. CDR1 and CDR2 (germline): MNHEY, SMNVEV (reference sequence). The CDR3 consists of 15 residues. The CDR3 nucleotides are TGTGCCTCACATCGGGATGGGGGGGGCACCGCTGAAGCTTTCTTT. As protein: CASHRDGGGTAEAFF.

Only a few counts were recorded for this clone. The V gene is TRBV7-9, the J gene TRBJ1-1, with a weak D call TRBD1 (6 bases). This CDR3 has 14 residues. Trimming left V 5 bases short and J 7 bases short, with 17 bases between. Germline V CDR1 and CDR2: SEHNR, FQNEAQ (reference sequence). The CDR3 sequence: CASSPLAGTIEAFF. The CDR3 DNA sequence: TGTGCCAGCAGCCCTCTGGCAGGGACAATTGAAGCTTTCTTT.

This chain connects TRBV4-1 to TRBJ2-7, with D hard to call. CDR3 size: 15 residues. V lost 1 base to trimming and J lost 4 bases, with 14 bases between them. Germline V lookup: CDR1 MGHRA, CDR2 YSYEKL. Here the CDR3 reads CASSQASVESYEQYF. The DNA for the CDR3 is TGCGCCAGCAGCCAAGCATCCGTAGAGTCATACGAGCAGTACTTC.